These 16 T cell receptor beta chains were sequenced from one sample in a study of blood T cell repertoires in COVID-19. Data came from immunoSEQ multiplex PCR; TCRdb stores just in-frame clones and leaves some out. The sample comprises about 120,000 clones, 65% to 80% of which are singletons, and approximately 5.6% rests with the top ten. The specimen was peripheral blood. These receptors were taken from a man in his 70s with acute or convalescent COVID-19.

The V gene is TRBV7-3, the J gene TRBJ2-1; 9 nucleotides line up with TRBD2. The CDR3 spans 12 residues. Germline trimming cut 7 bases from V and 15 bases from J; bases unmatched to any gene: 10. Germline V gene lookup returns CDR1 SGHTA and CDR2 FQGTGA. The CDR3 DNA is TGTGCCAGCAAAATAGCGGGAGAGGAAATGTTCTTC. Amino acid sequence: CASKIAGEEMFF.

The V gene is TRBV18, the J gene TRBJ1-1, with 10 bases lining up with TRBD1. Germline CDR1 KGHSH, CDR2 LQKENI. CDR3 size: 15 residues. V gave up 5 bases and J gave up 3 bases; unmatched junction bases: 6. The CDR3 nucleotides read TGTGCCAGCTCAGCGGGACAGGGGAGTGACACTGAAGCTTTCTTT. This gives the protein CASSAGQGSDTEAFF. The full variable domain, its missing parts supplied by reference TRBV18 and TRBJ1-1, is NAGVMQNPRHLVRRRGQEARLRCSPMKGHSHVYWYRQLPEEGLKFMVYLQKENIIDESGMPKERFSAEFPKEGPSILRIQQVVRGDSAAYFCASSAGQGSDTEAFFGQGTRLTVV.

The chain uses TRBV4-1 and TRBJ2-7, with TRBD1 identical over 9 bases. Germline lookup yields CDR1 MGHRA and CDR2 YSYEKL. Trimming at V came to 2 bases and at J to 3 bases, leaving 11 bases not matched to a gene. This CDR3 spans 17 amino acids. CDR3 sequence: CASSQPSGQGTIYEQYF. Here the CDR3 DNA reads TGCGCCAGCAGCCAACCCTCCGGACAGGGGACTATCTACGAGCAGTACTTC.

Details on this clone: Other DNA variants within this sample encode the same CDR3. The rearrangement joins TRBV7-9 to TRBJ1-3; D is perhaps TRBD1 (5 bases). From germline, CDR1 is SEHNR and CDR2 FQNEAQ (reference sequence). The CDR3 has 14 residues. V dropped 5 bases and J dropped 4 bases, with 12 bases sitting between them. CDR3 residues: CASSLWTLGNTIYF. As DNA, the CDR3 is TGTGCCAGCAGCCTCTGGACACTCGGAAACACCATATATTTT. The variable domain in full, with the rest retrieved from reference TRBV7-9 and TRBJ1-3, is DTGVSQNPRHKITKRGQNVTFRCDPISEHNRLYWYRQTLGQGPEFLTYFQNEAQLEKSRLLSDRFSAERPKGSFSTLEIQRTEQGDSAMYLCASSLWTLGNTIYFGEGSWLTVV.

This clone has a single count. V gene TRBV5-1 combines with J gene TRBJ2-3; a possible D gene is TRBD1 (6 bases). CDR1 SGHRS and CDR2 YFSETQ come from the germline V gene. The CDR3 consists of 14 residues. V was trimmed by 0 bases and J by 4 bases, leaving 9 bases between them. DNA of the CDR3: TGCGCCAGCAGCTTGGAGGGGGTGGCAGATACGCAGTATTTT. It translates to CASSLEGVADTQYF.

This clone was recorded a few times. The chain carries TRBV7-9 and TRBJ2-7, with D perhaps assigned TRBD1 or TRBD2 (5 bases each). Trimming shortened V by 7 bases and J by 3 bases, and 10 bases separated the two germline ends. From germline, CDR1 is SEHNR and CDR2 FQNEAQ (reference sequence). The CDR3 length is 12 residues. The CDR3, as DNA: TGTGCCAGCACCAGGGAGAGCTACGAGCAGTACTTC. It translates to CASTRESYEQYF.

CDR3 loop: CASSKGTSGSYEQFF. CDR3 DNA: TGTGCCAGCAGTAAGGGGACTAGCGGGAGTTATGAGCAGTTCTTC. The chain recombines TRBV28 with TRBJ2-1; 14 positions match TRBD2. This CDR3 spans 15 amino acids. The ends lost 5 bases at V and 8 bases at J; junction bases unmatched: 5. CDR1 and CDR2 from the germline V gene are MDHEN and SYDVKM.

In this sample, this clone turned up a few times. The V call is TRBV23-1, the J call TRBJ2-7, with D possibly TRBD1 on 6 matching bases. TRBV23-1 counts as an open reading frame of uncertain function. Deletions cut 2 bases from V and 3 bases from J, with 26 bases between. This CDR3 comprises 19 residues. CDR3 DNA sequence: TGCGCCAGCAGTCAACTCTACCCGGGACAAGGTCCCCCTCTCTACGAGCAGTACTTC. It translates to CASSQLYPGQGPPLYEQYF.

The chain couples TRBV13 to TRBJ1-3, with TRBD1 matching over 7 bases. Germline CDR1 reads PRHDT; CDR2 reads FYEKMQ (reference sequence). This CDR3 contains 15 residues. Losses at the gene ends were 4 bases for V and 2 bases for J; bases not matched to a gene: 5. The CDR3 loop reads CASSYNTGAGNTIYF. CDR3 bases: TGTGCCAGCAGCTACAATACAGGGGCTGGAAACACCATATATTTT.

The CDR3 DNA sequence: TGTGCCAGCAGCCTGTCGGGTCCCTACGAGCAGTACTTC. Translated: CASSLSGPYEQYF. This chain uses TRBV7-2 with TRBJ2-7; D not resolved. The CDR3 extends over 13 amino acids. V lost 5 bases and J 2 bases, leaving 10 bases between the germline ends. CDR1 and CDR2 (germline): SGHTA, FQGNSA. Full variable domain (remainder filled in from reference TRBV7-2 and TRBJ2-7): GAGVSQSPSNKVTEKGKDVELRCDPISGHTALYWYRQSLGQGLEFLIYFQGNSAPDKSGLPSDRFSAERTGGSVSTLTIQRTQQEDSAVYLCASSLSGPYEQYFGPGTRLTVT.

V usage is TRBV5-4 and J usage is TRBJ2-7; 11 positions agree with TRBD1. The V gene end was trimmed by 7 bases and the J gene end by 0 bases; junction bases not matched to a gene: 0. This CDR3 has 13 residues. Germline loops: CDR1 SGHNT, CDR2 YYREEE (reference sequence). DNA for the CDR3: TGTGCCAGCGGGACAGGGGGCTCCTACGAGCAGTACTTC. Its translation: CASGTGGSYEQYF.

V is TRBV5-4 and J is TRBJ2-4, with 15 positions matching TRBD2. J was trimmed by 0 bases and V by 4 bases; bases with no gene match: 5. The CDR3 has 18 amino acids. The germline gives CDR1 SGHNT, CDR2 YYREEE (reference sequence). CDR3 residues: CASSAGLAGGLAKNIQYF. In DNA, the CDR3 is TGTGCCAGCAGCGCGGGACTAGCGGGGGGTCTAGCCAAAAACATTCAGTACTTC.

The CDR3 reads CSVEETQRGEQYF. Here the CDR3 DNA reads TGCAGCGTTGAAGAGACCCAGCGGGGCGAGCAGTACTTC. The chain is built from TRBV29-1 and TRBJ2-7; 7 bases line up with TRBD2. The germline V gene has CDR1 SQVTM and CDR2 ANQGSEA. Unmatched junction bases numbered 5, after V lost 0 bases and J lost 6 bases. This CDR3 comprises 13 residues.

The chain links TRBV19 to TRBJ2-3, with 14 bases matching TRBD2. This CDR3 is 16 amino acids long. The germline V gene encodes CDR1 LNHDA and CDR2 SQIVND (reference sequence). With 6 bases clipped from V and 6 bases from J, the junction kept 8 bases outside the gene matches. CDR3 sequence: CASSSGTSGSGDTQYF. The CDR3 DNA reads TGTGCCAGTAGCTCCGGGACTAGCGGGAGTGGCGATACGCAGTATTTT.

The rearrangement uses TRBV24-1 and TRBJ2-3; D perhaps matches TRBD2 (6 bases). Germline-derived CDR1 and CDR2 are KGHDR and SFDVKD. This CDR3 has 14 amino acids. The V end was cut by 3 bases, the J end by 7 bases, with 13 bases between. CDR3 sequence reads: CATSDPGRGYTQYF. In nucleotides, the CDR3 is TGTGCCACCAGTGATCCCGGGCGGGGATATACGCAGTATTTT.

J is TRBJ1-1 and V is TRBV11-3; D not certain. Germline CDR1 SGHNT, CDR2 YENEEA. The CDR3 totals 13 residues. The ends were cut back, 3 bases at V and 0 bases at J, with 5 bases in the middle. In DNA form, the CDR3 reads TGTGCCAGCAGCTTGCGGTTGAACACTGAAGCTTTCTTT. It translates to CASSLRLNTEAFF.